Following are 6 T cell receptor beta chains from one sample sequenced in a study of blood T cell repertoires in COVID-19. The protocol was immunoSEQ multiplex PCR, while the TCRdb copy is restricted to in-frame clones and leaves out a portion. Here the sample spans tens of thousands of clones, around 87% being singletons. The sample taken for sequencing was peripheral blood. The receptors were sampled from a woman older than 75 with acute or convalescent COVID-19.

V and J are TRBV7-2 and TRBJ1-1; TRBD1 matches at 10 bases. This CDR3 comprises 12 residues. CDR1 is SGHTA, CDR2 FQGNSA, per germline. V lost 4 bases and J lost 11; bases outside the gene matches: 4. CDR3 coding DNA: TGTGCCAGCAGCTGGACAGGGGGGCAGGCTTTCTTT. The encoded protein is CASSWTGGQAFF. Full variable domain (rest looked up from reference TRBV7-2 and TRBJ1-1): GAGVSQSPSNKVTEKGKDVELRCDPISGHTALYWYRQSLGQGLEFLIYFQGNSAPDKSGLPSDRFSAERTGGSVSTLTIQRTQQEDSAVYLCASSWTGGQAFFGQGTRLTVV.

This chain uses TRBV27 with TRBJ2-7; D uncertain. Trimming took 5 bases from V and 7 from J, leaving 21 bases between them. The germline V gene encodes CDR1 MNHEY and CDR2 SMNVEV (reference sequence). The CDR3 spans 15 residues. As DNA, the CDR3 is TGTGCCAGCAGTCTCGCCGCGGCCCTGCCTCGAGAGCAGTACTTC. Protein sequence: CASSLAAALPREQYF.

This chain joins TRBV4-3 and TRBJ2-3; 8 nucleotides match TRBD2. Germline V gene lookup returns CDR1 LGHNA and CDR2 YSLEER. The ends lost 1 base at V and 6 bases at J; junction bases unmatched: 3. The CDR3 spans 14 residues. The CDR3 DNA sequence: TGCGCCAGCAGCCAAGGGACTAGCCGGGATACGCAGTATTTT. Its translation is CASSQGTSRDTQYF.

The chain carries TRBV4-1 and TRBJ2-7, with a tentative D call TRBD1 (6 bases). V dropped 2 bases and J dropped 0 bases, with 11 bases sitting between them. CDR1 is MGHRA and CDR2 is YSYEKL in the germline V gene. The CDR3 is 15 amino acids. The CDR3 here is CASSQKVTGSYEQYF. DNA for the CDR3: TGCGCCAGCAGCCAAAAGGTGACAGGCTCCTACGAGCAGTACTTC.

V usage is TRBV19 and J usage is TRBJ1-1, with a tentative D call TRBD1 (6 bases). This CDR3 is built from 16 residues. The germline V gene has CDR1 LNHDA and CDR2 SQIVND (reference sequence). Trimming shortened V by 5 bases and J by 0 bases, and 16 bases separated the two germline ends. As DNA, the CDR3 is TGTGCCAGTAGTCCGAGGACAGTCAGCCTGAACACTGAAGCTTTCTTT. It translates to CASSPRTVSLNTEAFF.

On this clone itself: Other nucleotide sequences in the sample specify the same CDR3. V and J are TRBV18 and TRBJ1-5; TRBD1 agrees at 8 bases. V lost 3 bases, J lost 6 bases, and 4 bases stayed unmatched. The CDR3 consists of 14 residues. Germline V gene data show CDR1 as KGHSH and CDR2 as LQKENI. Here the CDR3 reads CASSPTGAVQPQHF. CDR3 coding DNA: TGTGCCAGCTCACCGACAGGGGCAGTTCAGCCCCAGCATTTT.